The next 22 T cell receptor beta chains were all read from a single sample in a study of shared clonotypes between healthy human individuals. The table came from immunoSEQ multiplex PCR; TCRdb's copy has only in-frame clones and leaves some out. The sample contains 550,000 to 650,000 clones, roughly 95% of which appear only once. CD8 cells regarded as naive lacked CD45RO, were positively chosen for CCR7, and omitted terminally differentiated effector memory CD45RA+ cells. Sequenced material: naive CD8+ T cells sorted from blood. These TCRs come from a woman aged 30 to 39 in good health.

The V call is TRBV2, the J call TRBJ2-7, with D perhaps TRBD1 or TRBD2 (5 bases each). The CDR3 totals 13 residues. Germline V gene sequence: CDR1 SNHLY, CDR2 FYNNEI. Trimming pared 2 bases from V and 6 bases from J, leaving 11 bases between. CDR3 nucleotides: TGTGCCAGCAGTGAAACGGGACCCGGCGAGCAGTACTTC. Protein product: CASSETGPGEQYF.

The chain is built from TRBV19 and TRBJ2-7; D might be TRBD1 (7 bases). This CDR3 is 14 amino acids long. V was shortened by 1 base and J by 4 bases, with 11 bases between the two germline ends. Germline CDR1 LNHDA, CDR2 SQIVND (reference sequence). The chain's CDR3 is CASSIAAGGYEQYF. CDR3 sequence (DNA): TGTGCCAGTAGTATAGCGGCAGGGGGGTACGAGCAGTACTTC.

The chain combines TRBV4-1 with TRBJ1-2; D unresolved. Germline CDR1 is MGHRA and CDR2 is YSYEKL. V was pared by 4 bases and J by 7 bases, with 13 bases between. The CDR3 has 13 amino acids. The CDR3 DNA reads TGCGCCAGCAGCCCTGGAGAAGGTCCTGGCTACACCTTC. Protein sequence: CASSPGEGPGYTF.

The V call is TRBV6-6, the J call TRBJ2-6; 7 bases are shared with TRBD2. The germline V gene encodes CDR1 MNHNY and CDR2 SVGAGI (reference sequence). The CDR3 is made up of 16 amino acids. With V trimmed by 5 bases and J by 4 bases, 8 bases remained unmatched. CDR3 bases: TGTGCCAGCAGTCCCTACGGGGGGTCGGGGGCCAACGTCCTGACTTTC. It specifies CASSPYGGSGANVLTF.

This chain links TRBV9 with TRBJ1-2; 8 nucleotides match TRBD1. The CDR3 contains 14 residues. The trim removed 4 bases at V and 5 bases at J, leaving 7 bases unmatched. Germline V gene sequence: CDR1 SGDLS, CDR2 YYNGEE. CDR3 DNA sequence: TGTGCCAGCAGCTCCGGACAGGGTTGGTATGGCTACACCTTC. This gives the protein CASSSGQGWYGYTF. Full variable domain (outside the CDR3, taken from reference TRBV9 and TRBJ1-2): DSGVTQTPKHLITATGQRVTLRCSPRSGDLSVYWYQQSLDQGLQFLIQYYNGEERAKGNILERFSAQQFPDLHSELNLSSLELGDSALYFCASSSGQGWYGYTFGSGTRLTVV.

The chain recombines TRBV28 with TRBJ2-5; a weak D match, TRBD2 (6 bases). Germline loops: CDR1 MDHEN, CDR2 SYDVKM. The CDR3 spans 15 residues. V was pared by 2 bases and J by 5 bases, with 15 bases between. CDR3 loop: CASSLITSLRETQYF. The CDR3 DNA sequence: TGTGCCAGCAGTTTAATCACTAGCCTGAGGGAGACCCAGTACTTC.

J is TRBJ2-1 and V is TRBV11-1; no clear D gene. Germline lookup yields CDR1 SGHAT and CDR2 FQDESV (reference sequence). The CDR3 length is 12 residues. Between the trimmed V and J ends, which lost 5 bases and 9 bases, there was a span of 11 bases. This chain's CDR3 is CASSLLSSEQFF. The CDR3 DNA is TGTGCCAGCAGCCTCCTTAGCAGTGAGCAGTTCTTC.

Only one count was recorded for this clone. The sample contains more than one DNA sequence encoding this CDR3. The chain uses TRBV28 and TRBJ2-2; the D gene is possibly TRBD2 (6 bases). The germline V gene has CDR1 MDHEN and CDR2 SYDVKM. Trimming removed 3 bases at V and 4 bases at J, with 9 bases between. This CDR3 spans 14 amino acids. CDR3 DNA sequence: TGTGCCAGCAGTTTGGCCGGGGGCACCGGGGAGCTGTTTTTT. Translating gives CASSLAGGTGELFF. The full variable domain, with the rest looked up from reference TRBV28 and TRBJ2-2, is DVKVTQSSRYLVKRTGEKVFLECVQDMDHENMFWYRQDPGLGLRLIYFSYDVKMKEKGDIPEGYSVSREKKERFSLILESASTNQTSMYLCASSLAGGTGELFFGEGSRLTVL.

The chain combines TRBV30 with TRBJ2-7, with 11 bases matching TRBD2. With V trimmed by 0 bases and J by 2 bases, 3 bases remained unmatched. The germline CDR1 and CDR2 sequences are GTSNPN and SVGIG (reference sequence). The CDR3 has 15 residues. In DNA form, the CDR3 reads TGTGCCTGGAGTGTCGCTAGCGGGAGGACCTACGAGCAGTACTTC. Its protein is CAWSVASGRTYEQYF.

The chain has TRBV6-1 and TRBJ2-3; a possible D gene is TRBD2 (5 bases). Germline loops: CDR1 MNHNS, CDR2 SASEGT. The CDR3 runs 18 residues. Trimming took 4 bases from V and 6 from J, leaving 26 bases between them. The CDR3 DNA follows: TGTGCCAGCAGTGTTGAGGGCCGGCTAGCAGTTTTCGCTGATACGCAGTATTTT. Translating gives CASSVEGRLAVFADTQYF.

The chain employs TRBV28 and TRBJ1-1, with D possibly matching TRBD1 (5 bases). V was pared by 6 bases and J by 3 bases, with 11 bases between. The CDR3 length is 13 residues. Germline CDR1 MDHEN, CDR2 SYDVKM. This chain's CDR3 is CASRSSGYTEAFF. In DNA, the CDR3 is TGTGCCAGCAGGAGCTCAGGGTACACTGAAGCTTTCTTT.

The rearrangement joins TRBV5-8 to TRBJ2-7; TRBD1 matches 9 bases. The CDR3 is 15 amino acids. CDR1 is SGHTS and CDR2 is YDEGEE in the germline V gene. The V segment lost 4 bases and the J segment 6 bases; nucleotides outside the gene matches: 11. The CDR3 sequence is CASSRERTGVVEQYF. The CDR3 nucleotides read TGTGCCAGCAGCCGTGAACGGACAGGGGTTGTCGAGCAGTACTTC.

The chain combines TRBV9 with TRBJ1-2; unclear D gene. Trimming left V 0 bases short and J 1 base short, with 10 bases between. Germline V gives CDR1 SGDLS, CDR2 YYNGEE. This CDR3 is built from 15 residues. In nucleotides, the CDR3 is TGTGCCAGCAGCGTAGGTGGGCCTGATAACTATGGCTACACCTTC. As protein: CASSVGGPDNYGYTF.

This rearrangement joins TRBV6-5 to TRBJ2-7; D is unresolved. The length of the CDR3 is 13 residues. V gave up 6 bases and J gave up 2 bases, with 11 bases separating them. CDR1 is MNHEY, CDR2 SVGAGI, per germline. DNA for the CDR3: TGTGCCAGCAGGGCTTTGGAAACCTACGAGCAGTACTTC. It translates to CASRALETYEQYF.

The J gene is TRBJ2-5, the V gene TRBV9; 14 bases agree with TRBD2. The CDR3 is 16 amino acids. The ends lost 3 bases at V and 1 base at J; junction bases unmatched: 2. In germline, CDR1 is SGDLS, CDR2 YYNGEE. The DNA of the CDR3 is TGTGCCAGCAGCGGACTAGCGGGAGGGCCCCAAGAGACCCAGTACTTC. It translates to CASSGLAGGPQETQYF.

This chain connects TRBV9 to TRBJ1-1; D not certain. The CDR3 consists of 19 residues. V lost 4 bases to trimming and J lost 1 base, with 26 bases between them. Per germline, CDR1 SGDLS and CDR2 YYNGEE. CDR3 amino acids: CASSPLSHLGRTENTEAFF. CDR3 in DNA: TGTGCCAGCAGCCCCCTGTCCCACCTTGGCAGGACGGAGAACACTGAAGCTTTCTTT.

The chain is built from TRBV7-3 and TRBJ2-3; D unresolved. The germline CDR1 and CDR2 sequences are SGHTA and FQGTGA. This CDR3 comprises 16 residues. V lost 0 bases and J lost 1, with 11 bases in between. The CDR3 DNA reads TGTGCCAGCAGCTTAACCGGCGGTCTGGGCACAGATACGCAGTATTTT. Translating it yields CASSLTGGLGTDTQYF.

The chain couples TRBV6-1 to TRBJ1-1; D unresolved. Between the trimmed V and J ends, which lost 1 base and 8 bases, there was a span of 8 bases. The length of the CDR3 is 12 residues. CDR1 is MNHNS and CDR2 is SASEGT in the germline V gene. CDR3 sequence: CASSEGTFEAFF. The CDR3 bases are TGTGCCAGCAGTGAAGGGACGTTCGAAGCTTTCTTT.

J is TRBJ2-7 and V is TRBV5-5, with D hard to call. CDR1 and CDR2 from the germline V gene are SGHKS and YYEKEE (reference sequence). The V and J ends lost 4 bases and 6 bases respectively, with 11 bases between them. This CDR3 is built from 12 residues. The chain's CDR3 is CASSLSLVEQYF. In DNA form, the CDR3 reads TGTGCCAGCAGCCTATCCCTAGTCGAGCAGTACTTC.

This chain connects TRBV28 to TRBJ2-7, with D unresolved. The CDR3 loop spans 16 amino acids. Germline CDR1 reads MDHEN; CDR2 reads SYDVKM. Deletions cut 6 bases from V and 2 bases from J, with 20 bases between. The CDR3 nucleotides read TGTGCCAGCAGGACTCAGGTGTTGGACCTCCCCTACGAGCAGTACTTC. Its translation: CASRTQVLDLPYEQYF.

CDR3 sequence reads: CASSLAGTGTYEQYF. The CDR3 nucleotides are TGTGCCAGCAGCTTGGCCGGTACAGGGACCTACGAGCAGTACTTC. The rearrangement uses TRBV5-6 and TRBJ2-7; a weak D match, TRBD1 (6 bases). The germline V gene encodes CDR1 SGHDT and CDR2 YYEEEE. CDR3 length: 15 residues. The ends were cut back, 0 bases at V and 2 bases at J, with 12 bases in the middle.

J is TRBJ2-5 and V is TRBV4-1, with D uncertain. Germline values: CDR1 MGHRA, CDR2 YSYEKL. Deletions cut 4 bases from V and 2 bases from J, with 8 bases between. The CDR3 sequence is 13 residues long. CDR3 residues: CASSRIPQETQYF. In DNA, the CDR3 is TGCGCCAGCAGCCGAATACCGCAAGAGACCCAGTACTTC.